Below are 20 T cell receptor beta chains sequenced from a single sample in a study of beta chain features in type 1 diabetes. cDNA synthesis used the whole RNA isolate, giving expressed TCRB sequences. TCRdb's table, derived via immunoSEQ multiplex PCR, lists solely in-frame clones and lacks some. The sample has hundreds of thousands of clones; approximately 12% are singletons. Sequences were obtained from naive CD4+ T cells from blood. These receptors were obtained from a man between 18 and 29 years old in good health.

This clone has just a few counts. This chain uses TRBV7-2 with TRBJ2-3; 8 bases map to TRBD2. The V gene's germline CDR1 is SGHTA and CDR2 FQGNSA. V lost 6 bases and J lost 4; bases outside the gene matches: 6. The CDR3 is made up of 14 amino acids. This CDR3 reads CASSPGLVADTQYF. CDR3 DNA: TGTGCCAGCAGTCCGGGACTAGTGGCAGATACGCAGTATTTT.

In its sample, this clone was seen a few times. This chain uses TRBV5-4 with TRBJ2-1; TRBD1 matches at 10 bases. Germline V lookup: CDR1 SGHNT, CDR2 YYREEE (reference sequence). V gave up 7 bases and J gave up 8 bases; unmatched junction bases: 6. The CDR3 totals 13 residues. The CDR3 DNA reads as TGTGCCAGCCGCACGGGACAGGGGCATGAGCAGTTCTTC. Residues: CASRTGQGHEQFF.

This clone occurred a few times. The chain recombines TRBV5-6 with TRBJ2-1, with 7 bases fitting TRBD2. The V segment lost 0 bases and the J segment 5 bases; nucleotides outside the gene matches: 5. CDR3 length equals 15 residues. CDR1 is SGHDT and CDR2 is YYEEEE in the germline V gene. The CDR3 DNA sequence: TGTGCCAGCAGCTTGGGACTAGCAGAGAACAATGAGCAGTTCTTC. Amino acids: CASSLGLAENNEQFF.

There are a few counts of this clone. This chain links TRBV6-1 with TRBJ1-5, with TRBD1 matching over 10 bases. The V gene end was trimmed by 6 bases and the J gene end by 1 base; junction bases not matched to a gene: 0. CDR3 length equals 14 residues. The germline V gene has CDR1 MNHNS and CDR2 SASEGT. CDR3: CASRDRGSNQPQHF. The CDR3 nucleotides are TGTGCCAGCAGGGACAGGGGGAGCAATCAGCCCCAGCATTTT.

CDR3 nucleotides: TGCGCCAGCAGCCAAGACGGCTACGAGCAGTACTTC. Translated: CASSQDGYEQYF. This chain uses TRBV4-1 with TRBJ2-7; no definite D call. The V end was cut by 0 bases, the J end by 3 bases, with 3 bases between. The germline V gene has CDR1 MGHRA and CDR2 YSYEKL. This CDR3 spans 12 amino acids.

The chain is built from TRBV6-1 and TRBJ2-3, with a weak D call TRBD2 (6 bases). Germline lookup yields CDR1 MNHNS and CDR2 SASEGT. The V and J ends lost 4 bases and 2 bases respectively, with 13 bases between them. The CDR3 spans 15 residues. The DNA of the CDR3 is TGTGCCAGCAGTGCGGACGGACTACCCACAGATACGCAGTATTTT. It encodes CASSADGLPTDTQYF.

This clone was seen only a few times. V and J are TRBV9 and TRBJ2-5, with 7 bases fitting TRBD2. The better agreement between TRBJ2-7 and the DNA end casts doubt on the J call. Germline-derived CDR1 and CDR2 are SGDLS and YYNGEE. The CDR3 consists of 16 residues. CDR3 DNA: TGTGCCAGCAGCGCCGAGGCGGGAGTCATTTTGGACGAGCAGTACTTC. The encoded protein is CASSAEAGVILDEQYF.

This clone was counted between two and nine times. The chain combines TRBV6-5 with TRBJ2-7; 8 bases fit TRBD1. V gave up 7 bases and J gave up 6 bases; unmatched junction bases: 11. The germline CDR1 and CDR2 sequences are MNHEY and SVGAGI. CDR3 length: 14 amino acids. This chain's CDR3 is CASTREDRVGEQYF. For the CDR3, the DNA is TGTGCCAGCACCAGGGAGGACAGGGTGGGCGAGCAGTACTTC.

This rearrangement joins TRBV7-3 to TRBJ2-1; no firm D call. V dropped 5 bases and J dropped 9 bases, with 11 bases sitting between them. In germline, CDR1 is SGHTA, CDR2 FQGTGA. This CDR3 contains 12 residues. The CDR3 nucleotides are TGTGCCAGCAGCCCGCAGTCTGGTGAGCAGTTCTTC. Translated: CASSPQSGEQFF.

The chain employs TRBV7-8 and TRBJ2-1; D unresolved. Trimming stripped 10 bases from V and 0 bases from J, with 22 bases between. The CDR3 is 17 residues long. Germline V CDR1 and CDR2: SGHVS, FQNEAQ. The CDR3 DNA sequence: TGTGCCACCACCCAGGTGGCCCGCCAGAGCTCCTACAATGAGCAGTTCTTC. Protein product: CATTQVARQSSYNEQFF.

The chain joins TRBV28 to TRBJ2-4; 7 positions agree with TRBD2. CDR3 size: 18 residues. CDR1 and CDR2 from the germline V gene are MDHEN and SYDVKM. Losses at the gene ends were 5 bases for V and 0 bases for J; bases not matched to a gene: 13. For the CDR3, the DNA is TGTGCCAGCAGTGTCCCTCCGGGGGAGGGCCTAGCCAAAAACATTCAGTACTTC. Translation: CASSVPPGEGLAKNIQYF.

The chain links TRBV30 to TRBJ2-7; 8 nucleotides agree with TRBD1. The V gene's germline CDR1 is GTSNPN and CDR2 SVGIG (reference sequence). The CDR3 is 13 amino acids. Germline trimming cut 6 bases from V and 4 bases from J; bases unmatched to any gene: 8. CDR3 nucleotide sequence: TGTGCCTGCACAGGGGGGCGGCTATACGAGCAGTACTTC. Translating gives CACTGGRLYEQYF.

In its sample, this clone was seen a few times. CDR3 coding DNA: TGTGCCAGCAGAGGACTAGCGGGAGGGGTTCGGGAGACCCAGTACTTC. This translates into CASRGLAGGVRETQYF. The chain combines TRBV11-2 with TRBJ2-5, with TRBD2 identical over 15 bases. The V gene end was trimmed by 6 bases and the J gene end by 5 bases; junction bases not matched to a gene: 7. The CDR3 contains 16 residues. Germline CDR1 SGHAT, CDR2 FQNNGV.

The J gene is TRBJ1-5, the V gene TRBV6-1, with TRBD1 matching over 8 bases. CDR3 length: 14 amino acids. V dropped 6 bases and J dropped 2; count of bases not matched to a gene: 3. Germline lookup yields CDR1 MNHNS and CDR2 SASEGT. For the CDR3, the DNA is TGTGCCAGCAGCCAGACAGGGGGCAATCAGCCCCAGCATTTT. Its protein product is CASSQTGGNQPQHF.

This clone was found a few times. The genes are TRBV6-5 and TRBJ2-3, with 7 bases that match TRBD1. Unmatched junction bases numbered 9, after V lost 5 bases and J lost 4 bases. This CDR3 spans 15 amino acids. CDR1 MNHEY and CDR2 SVGAGI come from the germline V gene. CDR3: CASSTTGRGADTQYF. CDR3 bases: TGTGCCAGCAGTACGACAGGGAGAGGGGCAGATACGCAGTATTTT.

V gene TRBV9 combines with J gene TRBJ2-6; unclear D gene. Germline V CDR1 and CDR2: SGDLS, YYNGEE. This CDR3 spans 16 amino acids. V lost 2 bases, J lost 0 bases, and 9 bases lay in between. Written as DNA, the CDR3 is TGTGCCAGCAGCGTTCGACTGCTCTCTGGGGCCAACGTCCTGACTTTC. Its protein is CASSVRLLSGANVLTF.

The chain recombines TRBV5-4 with TRBJ2-5; 7 positions match TRBD2. This CDR3 has 14 amino acids. V trimming: 7 bases; J trimming: 4 bases; junction bases outside the gene matches: 10. Per the germline V gene, CDR1 is SGHNT and CDR2 is YYREEE (reference sequence). DNA of the CDR3: TGTGCCAGCGGGAGAGCGGGGATGGGAGAGACCCAGTACTTC. Translation gives CASGRAGMGETQYF.

This clone was detected only a few times. The V gene is TRBV28, the J gene TRBJ1-2; TRBD1 matches 7 bases. The germline CDR1 and CDR2 sequences are MDHEN and SYDVKM. V lost 5 bases to trimming and J lost 7 bases; unmatched junction nucleotides: 7. The length of the CDR3 is 13 residues. CDR3 residues: CASSPGGLGGYTF. The CDR3 DNA sequence: TGTGCCAGCAGTCCAGGGGGTCTCGGTGGCTACACCTTC.

The chain is built from TRBV5-1 and TRBJ2-1, with 11 positions matching TRBD2. V lost 0 bases, J lost 5 bases, and 4 bases stayed unmatched. The germline V gene has CDR1 SGHRS and CDR2 YFSETQ. This CDR3 is built from 16 residues. The CDR3 loop is CASSLEGLAGHNEQFF. The CDR3 DNA follows: TGCGCCAGCAGCTTGGAAGGACTAGCGGGCCACAATGAGCAGTTCTTC.

The chain has TRBV7-2 and TRBJ2-4, with 7 bases that match TRBD1. CDR3 length: 15 residues. Germline assignment: CDR1 SGHTA and CDR2 FQGNSA. The J segment lost 4 bases and the V segment lost 3 bases, leaving 6 bases of the junction unmatched. DNA for the CDR3: TGTGCCAGCAGCTTCGGGACAGCGACTAAAAACATTCAGTACTTC. Amino acids: CASSFGTATKNIQYF.